The rows below give T cell receptor beta chains drawn from one sample of a study of spatial heterogeneity in lung cancer. TCRdb ran MiXCR on the 5' RACE reads and lists one entry per CDR3 protein. Among around 45,000 distinct CDR3 sequences, under 25% were seen once, and the ten largest hold more than 7%. The sample here was PBMCs, taken at follow-up. These receptors originate from a female donor with early-stage non-small cell lung cancer. CDR3s include the opening cysteine and the closing phenylalanine or tryptophan. D genes are given only for firm matches. Clone size appears in some rows only: once, few, many, or a class for an expanded clone.

d_call: -; v_call: TRBV10-3; j_call: TRBJ1-2; clone_size: many; cdr3_nt: TGTGCCATCAGTGACGACCGGAGCTATGGCTACACCTTC; cdr3_aa: CAISDDRSYGYTF
d_call: TRBD2; v_call: TRBV20-1; j_call: TRBJ2-2; clone_size: -; cdr3_nt: TGCAGTGCTAGGCCCGGGACTAGCGGGTATATCGGGGAGCTGTTTTTT; cdr3_aa: CSARPGTSGYIGELFF
d_call: TRBD1; v_call: TRBV4-1; j_call: TRBJ2-7; clone_size: few; cdr3_nt: TGCGCCAGCAGCCACTTGGACAGGCGTCGATACTACGAGCAGTACTTC; cdr3_aa: CASSHLDRRRYYEQYF
d_call: -; v_call: TRBV5-4; j_call: TRBJ1-2; clone_size: many; cdr3_nt: TGTGCCGCCCAGGAGGGGAGAGCTAACTATGGCTACACCTTC; cdr3_aa: CAAQEGRANYGYTF
d_call: -; v_call: TRBV25-1; j_call: TRBJ2-3; clone_size: -; cdr3_nt: TGTGCCAGCAGTAAACCGCTCACAGATACGCAGTATTTT; cdr3_aa: CASSKPLTDTQYF
d_call: TRBD1; v_call: TRBV18; j_call: TRBJ2-5; clone_size: many; cdr3_nt: TGTGCCAGCTCACCGCAGGGGGCGGAGGAGACCCAGTACTTC; cdr3_aa: CASSPQGAEETQYF
d_call: -; v_call: TRBV13; j_call: TRBJ1-5; clone_size: -; cdr3_nt: TGTGCCAGCAGCTTAGACCGATTTCGCGGGGATAGCAATCAGCCCCAGCATTTT; cdr3_aa: CASSLDRFRGDSNQPQHF
d_call: TRBD1; v_call: TRBV27; j_call: TRBJ2-1; clone_size: -; cdr3_nt: TGTGCCAGCAGTTCCGACAGGGGTTCACCTACCTACAATGAGCAGTTCTTC; cdr3_aa: CASSSDRGSPTYNEQFF
d_call: -; v_call: TRBV5-1; j_call: TRBJ2-1; clone_size: -; cdr3_nt: TGCGCCAGCAGCTTGTCTCCCATGGCGGAGTACAATGAGCAGTTCTTC; cdr3_aa: CASSLSPMAEYNEQFF
d_call: TRBD2; v_call: TRBV4-1; j_call: TRBJ2-3; clone_size: many; cdr3_nt: TGCGCCAGCAGCCAAAGGCTTGCGGGGGTTCCTACAGATACGCAGTATTTT; cdr3_aa: CASSQRLAGVPTDTQYF
d_call: -; v_call: TRBV2; j_call: TRBJ2-3; clone_size: -; cdr3_nt: TGTGCCAGCAGGGGTAGTTTCTATCGCACAGATACGCAGTATTTT; cdr3_aa: CASRGSFYRTDTQYF
d_call: -; v_call: TRBV2; j_call: TRBJ1-3; clone_size: -; cdr3_nt: TGTGCCAGCTACAGGGACCCTGGAAACACCATATATTTT; cdr3_aa: CASYRDPGNTIYF
d_call: TRBD1; v_call: TRBV5-1; j_call: TRBJ2-7; clone_size: -; cdr3_nt: TGCGCCAGCAGCCCAGCCAGAGGGGGCATACGGTACGAGCAGTACTTC; cdr3_aa: CASSPARGGIRYEQYF
d_call: TRBD2; v_call: TRBV7-3; j_call: TRBJ2-2; clone_size: -; cdr3_nt: TGTGCCAGCAGCCCCGTAGGAGCGGGGGACACCGGGGAGCTGTTTTTT; cdr3_aa: CASSPVGAGDTGELFF
d_call: -; v_call: TRBV7-3; j_call: TRBJ2-1; clone_size: -; cdr3_nt: TGTGCCAGCAGCTTAGAACCCCGGGGTGAGCAGTTCTTC; cdr3_aa: CASSLEPRGEQFF
d_call: TRBD2; v_call: TRBV20-1; j_call: TRBJ2-1; clone_size: -; cdr3_nt: TGCAGTGCTTACCCCGGGACTAGCGGTAATGAGCAGTTCTTC; cdr3_aa: CSAYPGTSGNEQFF
d_call: -; v_call: TRBV4-1; j_call: TRBJ2-5; clone_size: -; cdr3_nt: TGCGCCAGCAGCCCCCTAAGGACACGACAAGAGACCCAGTACTTC; cdr3_aa: CASSPLRTRQETQYF
d_call: -; v_call: TRBV12-3/TRBV12-4; j_call: TRBJ1-5; clone_size: few; cdr3_nt: TGTGCCAGCAACACAGGGAAAGGGGGCAATCAGCCCCAGCATTTT; cdr3_aa: CASNTGKGGNQPQHF
d_call: -; v_call: TRBV7-8; j_call: TRBJ1-1; clone_size: few; cdr3_nt: TGTGCCAGCAGCACGGACGTTGAAGCTTTCTTT; cdr3_aa: CASSTDVEAFF
d_call: -; v_call: TRBV11-1; j_call: TRBJ2-1; clone_size: many; cdr3_nt: TGTGCCAGCAGCTCTAGGACTGGAGGAGAGCAGTTCTTC; cdr3_aa: CASSSRTGGEQFF
d_call: TRBD2; v_call: TRBV14; j_call: TRBJ2-3; clone_size: many; cdr3_nt: TGTGCCAGCCGGGAGGGCGCGGGGGGACTTCATACGCAGTATTTT; cdr3_aa: CASREGAGGLHTQYF
d_call: -; v_call: TRBV7-2; j_call: TRBJ2-2; clone_size: -; cdr3_nt: TGTGCCAGCAGACGGACCCTAGCCGGGGAGCTGTTTTTT; cdr3_aa: CASRRTLAGELFF
d_call: -; v_call: TRBV7-8; j_call: TRBJ1-4; clone_size: few; cdr3_nt: TGTGCCAGCAGCGTAGGGGATGAAAAACTGTTTTTT; cdr3_aa: CASSVGDEKLFF
d_call: -; v_call: TRBV5-1; j_call: TRBJ2-1; clone_size: -; cdr3_nt: TGCGCCAGCAGCGTAGCCAGCATCTCCTACAATGAGCAGTTCTTC; cdr3_aa: CASSVASISYNEQFF
d_call: -; v_call: TRBV5-6; j_call: TRBJ2-3; clone_size: medium-sized; cdr3_nt: TGTGCCAGCAGCGGGGGTGCAGATACGCAGTATTTT; cdr3_aa: CASSGGADTQYF
d_call: TRBD1; v_call: TRBV4-2; j_call: TRBJ1-5; clone_size: many; cdr3_nt: TGTGCCAGCAGCCAAGATCTCGTCCGGGCAGGGGGCGCGACTAATCAGCCCCAGCATTTT; cdr3_aa: CASSQDLVRAGGATNQPQHF
d_call: -; v_call: TRBV7-9; j_call: TRBJ2-2; clone_size: -; cdr3_nt: TGTGCCAGCATCGTTACCGGGGAGCTGTTTTTT; cdr3_aa: CASIVTGELFF
d_call: -; v_call: TRBV5-5; j_call: TRBJ2-1; clone_size: -; cdr3_nt: TGTGCCAGCAGCGGCAGGGTTCTCGGTGAGCAGTTCTTC; cdr3_aa: CASSGRVLGEQFF
d_call: -; v_call: TRBV5-6; j_call: TRBJ2-7; clone_size: -; cdr3_nt: TGTGCCAGCAGCTTCATCGCAACCTCCTACGAGCAGTACTTC; cdr3_aa: CASSFIATSYEQYF
d_call: -; v_call: TRBV7-6; j_call: TRBJ2-7; clone_size: many; cdr3_nt: TGTGCCAGCAGCTCGGGGGACAGATACTACGAGCAGTACTTC; cdr3_aa: CASSSGDRYYEQYF
d_call: -; v_call: TRBV3-1; j_call: TRBJ2-1; clone_size: -; cdr3_nt: TGTGCCAGCAGCCAAGGCACCGTCTTCTTC; cdr3_aa: CASSQGTVFF
d_call: TRBD1; v_call: TRBV10-3; j_call: TRBJ2-5; clone_size: -; cdr3_nt: TGTGCCATCAGTCACCCCGGGACAGGGTCTGAAGAGACCCAGTACTTC; cdr3_aa: CAISHPGTGSEETQYF
d_call: -; v_call: TRBV7-9; j_call: TRBJ1-1; clone_size: -; cdr3_nt: TGTGCCAGCAGCTTACACGGGAAGGAAGCTTTCTTT; cdr3_aa: CASSLHGKEAFF
d_call: -; v_call: TRBV7-9; j_call: TRBJ1-1; clone_size: -; cdr3_nt: TGTGCCAGCAGCCATGCAAACCGGTTTGGACCCGGAGCTTTCTTT; cdr3_aa: CASSHANRFGPGAFF
d_call: -; v_call: TRBV2; j_call: TRBJ2-1; clone_size: few; cdr3_nt: TGTGCCAGCAGTGGGGGGACTTCGTACAATGAGCAGTTCTTC; cdr3_aa: CASSGGTSYNEQFF
d_call: -; v_call: TRBV12-3/TRBV12-4; j_call: TRBJ2-3; clone_size: -; cdr3_nt: TGTGCCAGCAGTTTGAGTAGAGATGGAGCTTTCGGAGATACGCAGTATTTT; cdr3_aa: CASSLSRDGAFGDTQYF
d_call: -; v_call: TRBV29-1; j_call: TRBJ1-1; clone_size: many; cdr3_nt: TGCAGCGTCCGATATCCCAACAATGAAGCTTTCTTT; cdr3_aa: CSVRYPNNEAFF